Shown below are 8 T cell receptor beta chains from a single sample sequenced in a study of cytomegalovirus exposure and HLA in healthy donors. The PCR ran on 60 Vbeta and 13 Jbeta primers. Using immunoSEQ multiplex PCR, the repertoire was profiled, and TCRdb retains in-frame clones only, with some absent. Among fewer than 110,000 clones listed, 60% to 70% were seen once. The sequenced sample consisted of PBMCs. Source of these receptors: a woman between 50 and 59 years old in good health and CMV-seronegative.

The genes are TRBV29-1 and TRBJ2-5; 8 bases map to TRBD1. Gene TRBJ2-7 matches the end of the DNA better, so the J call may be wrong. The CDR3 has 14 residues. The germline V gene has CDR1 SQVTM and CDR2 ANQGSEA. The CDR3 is CSAEAGGISYEQYF. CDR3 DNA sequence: TGCAGCGCCGAGGCAGGGGGCATATCCTACGAGCAGTACTTC.

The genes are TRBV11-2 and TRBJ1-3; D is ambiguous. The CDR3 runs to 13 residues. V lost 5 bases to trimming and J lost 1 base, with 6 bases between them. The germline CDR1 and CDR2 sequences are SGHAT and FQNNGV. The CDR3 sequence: CASSRVSGNTIYF. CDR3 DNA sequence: TGTGCCAGCAGCCGGGTTTCTGGAAACACCATATATTTT.

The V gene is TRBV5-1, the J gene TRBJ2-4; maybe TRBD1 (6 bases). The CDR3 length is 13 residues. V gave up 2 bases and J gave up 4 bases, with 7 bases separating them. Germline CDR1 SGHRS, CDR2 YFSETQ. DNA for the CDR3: TGCGCCAGCAGCTTTGGACAGAAAAACATTCAGTACTTC. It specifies CASSFGQKNIQYF.

The chain's CDR3 is CASSLNGLGIETQYF. The CDR3 coding sequence is TGTGCCAGCAGTTTAAACGGACTGGGGATTGAGACCCAGTACTTC. The V and J genes are TRBV28 and TRBJ2-5; D is perhaps TRBD2 (5 bases). CDR1 and CDR2 (germline): MDHEN, SYDVKM. Between the trimmed V and J ends, which lost 2 bases and 5 bases, there was a span of 15 bases. CDR3 length equals 15 residues. Supplemented by reference TRBV28 and TRBJ2-5, the full variable domain reads DVKVTQSSRYLVKRTGEKVFLECVQDMDHENMFWYRQDPGLGLRLIYFSYDVKMKEKGDIPEGYSVSREKKERFSLILESASTNQTSMYLCASSLNGLGIETQYFGPGTRLLVL.

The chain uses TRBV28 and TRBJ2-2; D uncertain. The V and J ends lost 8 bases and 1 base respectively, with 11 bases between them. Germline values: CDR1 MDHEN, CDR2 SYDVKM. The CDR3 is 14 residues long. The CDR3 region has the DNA TGTGCCAGCTTAAAAGGAGTGAACACCGGGGAGCTGTTTTTT. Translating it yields CASLKGVNTGELFF.

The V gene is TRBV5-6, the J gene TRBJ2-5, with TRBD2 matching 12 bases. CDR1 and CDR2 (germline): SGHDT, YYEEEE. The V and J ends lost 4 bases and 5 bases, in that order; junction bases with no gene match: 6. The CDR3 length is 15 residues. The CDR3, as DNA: TGTGCCAGCAGCAGGAGACTAGCGGGAGAGGAGACCCAGTACTTC. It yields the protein CASSRRLAGEETQYF.

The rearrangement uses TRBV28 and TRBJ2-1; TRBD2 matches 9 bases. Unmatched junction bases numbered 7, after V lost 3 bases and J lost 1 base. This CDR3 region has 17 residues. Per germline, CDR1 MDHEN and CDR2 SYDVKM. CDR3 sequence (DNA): TGTGCCAGCAGTTTCCGGACTAGCGCCAAGTCCTACAATGAGCAGTTCTTC. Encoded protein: CASSFRTSAKSYNEQFF.

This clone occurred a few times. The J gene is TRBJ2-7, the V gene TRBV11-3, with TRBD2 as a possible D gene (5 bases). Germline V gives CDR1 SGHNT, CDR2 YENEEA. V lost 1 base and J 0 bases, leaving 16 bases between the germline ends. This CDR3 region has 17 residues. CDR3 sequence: CASSLVSWRSSSYEQYF. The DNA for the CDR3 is TGTGCCAGCAGCTTAGTGAGTTGGAGGTCGAGCTCCTACGAGCAGTACTTC.